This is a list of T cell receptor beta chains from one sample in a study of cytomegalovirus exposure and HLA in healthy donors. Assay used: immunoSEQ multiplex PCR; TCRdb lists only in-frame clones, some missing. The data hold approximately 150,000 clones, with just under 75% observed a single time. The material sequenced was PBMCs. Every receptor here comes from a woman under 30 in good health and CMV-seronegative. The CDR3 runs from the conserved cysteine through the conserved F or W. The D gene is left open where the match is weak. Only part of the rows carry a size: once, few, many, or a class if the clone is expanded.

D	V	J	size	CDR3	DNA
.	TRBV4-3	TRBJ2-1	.	CASSQQGTFNEQFF	TGCGCCAGCAGCCAACAAGGGACATTCAATGAGCAGTTCTTC
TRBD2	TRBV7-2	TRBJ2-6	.	CASSRSSGTISGANVLTF	TGTGCCAGCAGCAGGTCTAGCGGGACCATCTCTGGGGCCAACGTCCTGACTTTC
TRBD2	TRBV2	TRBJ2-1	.	CASGTSSYNEQFF	TGTGCCAGCGGGACTAGCTCCTACAATGAGCAGTTCTTC
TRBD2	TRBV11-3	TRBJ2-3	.	CASSSRLAGATDTQYF	TGTGCCAGCAGCTCCCGACTAGCGGGAGCAACAGATACGCAGTATTTT
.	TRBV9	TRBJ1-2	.	CASTSQQVSYGYTF	TGTGCCAGCACCTCACAACAGGTCTCCTATGGCTACACCTTC
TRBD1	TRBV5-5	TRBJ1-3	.	CASSSRDRGYSGNTIYF	TGTGCCAGCAGCAGCAGGGACAGGGGGTACTCTGGAAACACCATATATTTT
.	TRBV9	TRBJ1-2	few	CASSVAGGGLNYGYTF	TGTGCCAGCAGCGTAGCAGGCGGGGGGCTCAACTATGGCTACACCTTC
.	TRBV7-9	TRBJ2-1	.	CASSFRGYEQFF	TGTGCCAGCAGTTTTAGGGGGTATGAGCAGTTCTTC
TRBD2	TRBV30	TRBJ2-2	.	CAWAGGGRGAGELFF	TGTGCCTGGGCCGGCGGGGGGAGAGGGGCCGGGGAGCTGTTTTTT
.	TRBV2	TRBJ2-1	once	CASSAVPLRGGVDNEQFF	TGTGCCAGCAGTGCAGTACCCCTTCGGGGCGGGGTTGACAATGAGCAGTTCTTC
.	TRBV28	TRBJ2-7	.	CASTFRSRGSFYEQYF	TGTGCCAGCACTTTCCGGTCTCGGGGGTCTTTCTACGAGCAGTACTTC
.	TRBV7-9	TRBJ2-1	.	CASSLIPYNEQFF	TGTGCCAGCAGCCTAATACCATACAATGAGCAGTTCTTC
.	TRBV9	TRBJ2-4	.	CASSVGGWDLAKNIQYF	TGTGCCAGCAGCGTAGGAGGATGGGACTTAGCCAAAAACATTCAGTACTTC
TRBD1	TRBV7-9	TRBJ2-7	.	CASITGTGTYEQYF	TGTGCCAGCATCACCGGGACAGGAACCTACGAGCAGTACTTC
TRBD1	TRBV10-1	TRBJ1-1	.	CASSQGGMNTEAFF	TGCGCCAGCAGCCAGGGGGGAATGAACACTGAAGCTTTCTTT
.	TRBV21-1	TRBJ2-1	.	CASSSIGTSATQSSYNEQFF	TGTGCCAGCAGCAGTATTGGGACTAGCGCTACACAGAGCTCCTACAATGAGCAGTTCTTC
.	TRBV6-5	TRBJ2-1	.	CASTQGWGSYNEQFF	TGTGCCAGCACCCAGGGGTGGGGGTCCTACAATGAGCAGTTCTTC
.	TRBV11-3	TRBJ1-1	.	CASSFTAGTEAFF	TGTGCCAGCAGCTTTACAGCAGGCACTGAAGCTTTCTTT
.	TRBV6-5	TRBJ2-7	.	CASSWGLTSYEQYF	TGTGCCAGCAGTTGGGGACTTACCTCCTACGAGCAGTACTTC
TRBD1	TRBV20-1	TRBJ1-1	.	CSASPRGRAFF	TGCAGTGCTAGTCCCAGGGGGAGGGCTTTCTTT
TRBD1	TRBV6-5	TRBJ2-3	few	CASILDRASTDTQYF	TGTGCCAGCATCCTCGACAGGGCTAGCACAGATACGCAGTATTTT
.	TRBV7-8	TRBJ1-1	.	CASSLASEAFF	TGTGCCAGCAGCTTAGCCAGTGAAGCTTTCTTT
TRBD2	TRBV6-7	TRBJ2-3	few	CASSYSVSGRRNTQYF	TGTGCCAGCAGTTACTCGGTGAGCGGGAGGAGGAATACGCAGTATTTT
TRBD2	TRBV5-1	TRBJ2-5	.	CASSLGLLAGHQETQYF	TGCGCCAGCAGCTTGGGCTTACTAGCGGGGCACCAAGAGACCCAGTACTTC
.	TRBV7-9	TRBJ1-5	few	CASSLRRDQPQHF	TGTGCCAGCAGCTTAAGAAGAGATCAGCCCCAGCATTTT
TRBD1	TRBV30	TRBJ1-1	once	CAWGTTGYTEAFF	TGTGCCTGGGGTACGACAGGGTACACTGAAGCTTTCTTT
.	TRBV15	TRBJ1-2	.	CATSRDQVNPSYGYTF	TGTGCCACCAGCAGAGATCAGGTTAACCCATCCTATGGCTACACCTTC
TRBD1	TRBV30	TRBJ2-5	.	CAWRVRDSGQETQYF	TGTGCCTGGAGGGTCCGGGACAGCGGTCAAGAGACCCAGTACTTC
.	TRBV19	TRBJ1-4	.	CASSISRHPSGEKLFF	TGTGCCAGTAGTATCTCAAGACACCCCAGCGGGGAAAAACTGTTTTTT
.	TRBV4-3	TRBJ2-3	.	CASSQGAERSTDTQYF	TGCGCCAGCAGCCAAGGGGCGGAGCGGTCCACAGATACGCAGTATTTT
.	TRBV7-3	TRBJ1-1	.	CASSLYRRDTAFF	TGTGCCAGCAGCTTATATCGCCGGGACACCGCTTTCTTT
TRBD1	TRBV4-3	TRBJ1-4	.	CASSQKGAREKLFF	TGCGCCAGCAGCCAAAAGGGGGCTCGTGAAAAACTGTTTTTT
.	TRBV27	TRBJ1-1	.	CASSPGPRGHEAFF	TGTGCCAGCAGTCCAGGCCCGCGGGGCCATGAAGCTTTCTTT
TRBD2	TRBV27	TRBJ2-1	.	CASSREGAYNEQFF	TGTGCCAGCAGTCGGGAGGGGGCCTACAATGAGCAGTTCTTC
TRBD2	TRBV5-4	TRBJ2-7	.	CASSLDSGGREQYF	TGTGCCAGCAGCTTGGATAGCGGGGGTCGCGAGCAGTACTTC
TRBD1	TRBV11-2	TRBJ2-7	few	CASSSRDRGYEQYF	TGTGCCAGCAGCTCCCGGGACAGGGGCTACGAGCAGTACTTC
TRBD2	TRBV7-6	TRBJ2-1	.	CASSGQTSGWYNEQFF	TGTGCCAGCAGCGGGCAGACTAGCGGGTGGTACAATGAGCAGTTCTTC